These 20 T cell receptor beta chains came from one sample sequenced in a study of blood T cell repertoires in COVID-19. Only in-frame clones appear in the TCRdb table, and some are missing; sequencing was by immunoSEQ multiplex PCR. The data show around 170,000 clones, approximately 80% seen once. What was sequenced was PBMCs or T cells enriched from blood (not recorded which). These receptors were obtained from a man in his 60s who had been exposed to COVID-19.

The chain has TRBV6-5 and TRBJ2-7, with a tentative D call TRBD1 (5 bases). CDR1 and CDR2 (germline): MNHEY, SVGAGI. Trimming removed 8 bases at V and 0 bases at J, with 11 bases between. The CDR3 consists of 13 residues. The CDR3 protein is CASSDRFSYEQYF. The DNA for the CDR3 is TGTGCCAGCTCCGACAGATTCTCCTACGAGCAGTACTTC.

V is TRBV5-1 and J is TRBJ1-4; D not certain. CDR1 and CDR2 (germline): SGHRS, YFSETQ. The germline V and J ends were trimmed by 2 bases and 7 bases, with 15 bases remaining between them. This CDR3 region has 15 residues. The CDR3 spells CASSFNYRGSEKLFF. Here the CDR3 DNA reads TGCGCCAGCAGCTTTAACTACCGGGGTTCTGAAAAACTGTTTTTT. The whole variable domain, filled in from reference TRBV5-1 and TRBJ1-4, reads KAGVTQTPRYLIKTRGQQVTLSCSPISGHRSVSWYQQTPGQGLQFLFEYFSETQRNKGNFPGRFSGRQFSNSRSEMNVSTLELGDSALYLCASSFNYRGSEKLFFGSGTQLSVL.

The J gene is TRBJ1-4, the V gene TRBV30; unclear D gene. Per the germline V gene, CDR1 is GTSNPN and CDR2 is SVGIG (reference sequence). The CDR3 length is 16 residues. V was shortened by 4 bases and J by 1 base, with 16 bases between the two germline ends. This chain's CDR3 is CAWTDSPLGTNEKLFF. CDR3 in DNA: TGTGCCTGGACAGACTCCCCTTTAGGAACTAATGAAAAACTGTTTTTT. Supplemented by reference TRBV30 and TRBJ1-4, the full variable domain reads SQTIHQWPATLVQPVGSPLSLECTVEGTSNPNLYWYRQAAGRGLQLLFYSVGIGQISSEVPQNLSASRPQDRQFILSSKKLLLSDSGFYLCAWTDSPLGTNEKLFFGSGTQLSVL.

The chain couples TRBV7-6 to TRBJ2-2, with D possibly matching TRBD2 (6 bases). The germline gives CDR1 SGHVS, CDR2 FNYEAQ. The CDR3 is 16 amino acids. The V gene lost 1 base and the J gene lost 1 base, with 10 bases spanning the gap. CDR3 nucleotide sequence: TGTGCCAGCAGCTTAGGGGTAGCGGAGAACACCGGGGAGCTGTTTTTT. This gives the protein CASSLGVAENTGELFF.

The chain couples TRBV2 to TRBJ1-5; a weak D match, TRBD1 (5 bases). Germline V gene data show CDR1 as SNHLY and CDR2 as FYNNEI. The CDR3 totals 14 residues. V was pared by 2 bases and J by 6 bases, with 11 bases between. CDR3 residues: CASSERGVTQPQHF. CDR3 sequence (DNA): TGTGCCAGCAGTGAACGGGGGGTTACTCAGCCCCAGCATTTT.

Note on this clone: Other DNA variants within this sample encode the same CDR3. The V and J genes are TRBV6-1 and TRBJ2-1, with D perhaps TRBD2 (5 bases). Trimming pared 3 bases from V and 3 bases from J, leaving 12 bases between. The CDR3 sequence is 15 residues long. CDR1 is MNHNS, CDR2 SASEGT, per germline. This CDR3 reads CASSERARGYNEQFF. Written as DNA, the CDR3 is TGTGCCAGCAGTGAGAGGGCCCGCGGCTACAATGAGCAGTTCTTC.

This rearrangement joins TRBV5-5 to TRBJ1-5; the D gene is possibly TRBD1 (6 bases). CDR1 is SGHKS, CDR2 YYEKEE, per germline (reference sequence). Trimming removed 2 bases from V and 3 bases from J, with 21 bases in between. CDR3 length equals 18 residues. CDR3 region: CASSFQGMANYYNQPQHF. CDR3 DNA sequence: TGTGCCAGCAGCTTTCAGGGGATGGCGAACTATTACAATCAGCCCCAGCATTTT.

The chain couples TRBV6-5 to TRBJ1-3; D is perhaps TRBD1 (5 bases). CDR3 length equals 15 residues. V dropped 2 bases and J dropped 4 bases, with 12 bases sitting between them. Germline V gives CDR1 MNHEY, CDR2 SVGAGI. CDR3 bases: TGTGCCAGCAGTTACGTCGCGGGGCTCGGAAACACCATATATTTT. The encoded protein is CASSYVAGLGNTIYF.

The chain links TRBV7-9 to TRBJ1-2; tentative D call: TRBD1 (5 bases). Trimming took 1 base from V and 8 from J, leaving 17 bases between them. This CDR3 comprises 15 residues. CDR1 is SEHNR and CDR2 is FQNEAQ in the germline V gene (reference sequence). The CDR3 nucleotides read TGTGCCAGCAGCTTAGACCGGGCAGGGCATAGAGGCTACACCTTC. It codes for CASSLDRAGHRGYTF.

This chain connects TRBV9 to TRBJ2-1; a possible D gene is TRBD2 (6 bases). Germline V gives CDR1 SGDLS, CDR2 YYNGEE. V gave up 0 bases and J gave up 4 bases, with 11 bases separating them. The CDR3 extends over 15 amino acids. CDR3 loop: CASSVDRGTYNEQFF. For the CDR3, the DNA is TGTGCCAGCAGCGTAGATCGGGGGACGTACAATGAGCAGTTCTTC.

The chain employs TRBV27 and TRBJ2-3; 7 bases are shared with TRBD2. Germline assignment: CDR1 MNHEY and CDR2 SMNVEV (reference sequence). The CDR3 sequence is 18 residues long. J was trimmed by 0 bases and V by 3 bases; bases with no gene match: 12. The CDR3: CASSLSSGWFPSTDTQYF. The CDR3 region has the DNA TGTGCCAGCAGTTTGTCTAGCGGATGGTTCCCTAGCACAGATACGCAGTATTTT.

This chain joins TRBV6-1 and TRBJ1-2, with 8 bases matching TRBD1. Germline V gene sequence: CDR1 MNHNS, CDR2 SASEGT. CDR3 length: 14 amino acids. After removal of 3 bases from V and 8 bases from J, the junction contained 8 bases not matched to a gene. In nucleotides, the CDR3 is TGTGCCAGCAGTGATGGACAGGGCGGAGAGGGCTACACCTTC. Residues: CASSDGQGGEGYTF.

This clone showed up just once. This chain joins TRBV7-9 and TRBJ2-7, with a possible D match to TRBD1 (6 bases). The V gene's germline CDR1 is SEHNR and CDR2 FQNEAQ (reference sequence). The CDR3 is 14 amino acids. V lost 1 base, J lost 4 bases, and 11 bases lay in between. CDR3 DNA sequence: TGTGCCAGCAGCTTAGGGACAGTCCCTTACGAGCAGTACTTC. This translates into CASSLGTVPYEQYF. Filled out from reference TRBV7-9 and TRBJ2-7, the complete variable domain reads DTGVSQNPRHKITKRGQNVTFRCDPISEHNRLYWYRQTLGQGPEFLTYFQNEAQLEKSRLLSDRFSAERPKGSFSTLEIQRTEQGDSAMYLCASSLGTVPYEQYFGPGTRLTVT.

The rearrangement joins TRBV12-2 to TRBJ2-7; TRBD1 was called by the table and not checked on the DNA. TRBV12-2 is deemed a pseudogene. This CDR3 spans 16 amino acids. The CDR3 region has the DNA TGTGCAAGTCGCCCAACCACCGGGACAGGTCCCTACGAGCAGTACTTC. This encodes CASRPTTGTGPYEQYF.

This sequence joins TRBV28 and TRBJ1-1; tentatively, D is TRBD1 (5 bases). The CDR3 has 16 amino acids. Germline CDR1 is MDHEN and CDR2 is SYDVKM. The germline V and J ends were trimmed by 3 bases and 1 base, with 15 bases remaining between them. CDR3 DNA: TGTGCCAGCAGTTTTGCTCGGGGGGTTCCGAACACTGAAGCTTTCTTT. Translating gives CASSFARGVPNTEAFF.

The chain is built from TRBV27 and TRBJ2-3, with 8 positions matching TRBD2. Germline values: CDR1 MNHEY, CDR2 SMNVEV (reference sequence). CDR3 length: 14 amino acids. The junction had 4 bases not matched to a gene; V was cut back by 6 bases and J by 2 bases. The CDR3: CASRAGGATDTQYF. The CDR3 coding sequence is TGTGCCAGCAGGGCGGGAGGAGCCACAGATACGCAGTATTTT.

This chain uses TRBV18 with TRBJ1-2, with TRBD1 identical over 7 bases. CDR1 and CDR2 from the germline V gene are KGHSH and LQKENI. Trimming took 3 bases from V and 7 from J; bases not matched to a gene: 2. CDR3 length: 12 residues. The CDR3 here is CASSPDRTGYTF. The DNA for the CDR3 is TGTGCCAGCTCACCGGACAGGACTGGCTACACCTTC.

The V and J genes are TRBV25-1 and TRBJ2-1, with D possibly matching TRBD1 (6 bases). Per the germline V gene, CDR1 is MGHDK and CDR2 is SYGVNS. There are 13 residues in the CDR3. Deletions cut 5 bases from V and 12 bases from J, with 17 bases between. In nucleotides, the CDR3 is TGTGCCAGCAGTACCTCGACAGGAATGGGGCAGTTCTTC. Amino acids: CASSTSTGMGQFF.

This clone was observed a single time. The chain combines TRBV27 with TRBJ1-6; the D gene is possibly TRBD1 (6 bases). With 2 bases removed from V and 7 bases from J, the gap between germline ends came to 12 bases. Per the germline V gene, CDR1 is MNHEY and CDR2 is SMNVEV (reference sequence). This CDR3 spans 15 amino acids. CDR3 sequence (DNA): TGTGCCAGCAGTTTACGCCGGGACACAAATTCACCCCTCCACTTT. Translation: CASSLRRDTNSPLHF.

The chain joins TRBV9 to TRBJ1-5; tentative D call: TRBD1 (6 bases). The CDR3 has 14 amino acids. V was shortened by 4 bases and J by 3 bases, with 11 bases between the two germline ends. In germline, CDR1 is SGDLS, CDR2 YYNGEE. CDR3 coding DNA: TGTGCCAGCAGCCCAGGGGATCTCAATCAGCCCCAGCATTTT. It encodes CASSPGDLNQPQHF.